One and the same sample provided the 28 T cell receptor beta chains below, sequenced in a study of T cells in Graves' hyperthyroidism and ophthalmopathy. Using RNA transcripts as the source, TCR beta CDR3 regions were amplified. The HTBI set primed first-round TCR CDR3 RT-PCR. One entry per CDR3 protein, called by TCRdb with MiXCR from the multiplex PCR reads. The sample carries tens of thousands of distinct CDR3 sequences, roughly 49% recorded once. The sequenced sample consisted of peripheral blood or thyroid tissue (not recorded which). The receptors come from a woman between 50 and 59 years old with Graves' hyperthyroidism.

The chain carries TRBV11-2 and TRBJ1-2; perhaps TRBD1 as D (5 bases). Trimming took 0 bases from V and 4 from J, leaving 12 bases between them. This CDR3 has 15 amino acids. Germline CDR1 is SGHAT and CDR2 is FQNNGV. The CDR3 is CASSLELGTAYGYTF. The CDR3 nucleotides are TGTGCCAGCAGCTTAGAGTTAGGGACGGCCTATGGCTACACCTTC.

In its sample, this clonotype was seen many times. The chain combines TRBV6-1 with TRBJ2-6; D not certain. V was pared by 4 bases and J by 3 bases, with 10 bases between. This CDR3 is built from 15 residues. Germline CDR1 MNHNS, CDR2 SASEGT. The CDR3 DNA follows: TGTGCCAGCAGTGGCCGGAGATATGGGGCCAACGTCCTGACTTTC. Protein sequence: CASSGRRYGANVLTF.

This clonotype was seen ten or more times. V gene TRBV7-9 combines with J gene TRBJ1-4; D not resolved. The CDR3 consists of 16 residues. V lost 3 bases to trimming and J lost 0 bases, with 11 bases between them. Germline values: CDR1 SEHNR, CDR2 FQNEAQ (reference sequence). Here the CDR3 DNA reads TGTGCCAGCAGCTTCGGGCTGGGTGCAACTAATGAAAAACTGTTTTTT. Translating gives CASSFGLGATNEKLFF.

This chain joins TRBV7-3 and TRBJ2-5, with D perhaps matching TRBD2 (6 bases). The CDR3 spans 13 residues. Germline V lookup: CDR1 SGHTA, CDR2 FQGTGA. Trimming left V 2 bases short and J 4 bases short, with 8 bases between. CDR3 sequence reads: CASSLGGLETQYF. The CDR3 DNA reads as TGTGCCAGCAGCTTAGGAGGGTTAGAGACCCAGTACTTC. The entire variable domain, with the rest obtained from reference TRBV7-3 and TRBJ2-5, is as follows: GAGVSQTPSNKVTEKGKYVELRCDPISGHTALYWYRQSLGQGPEFLIYFQGTGAADDSGLPNDRFFAVRPEGSVSTLKIQRTERGDSAVYLCASSLGGLETQYFGPGTRLLVL.

This clonotype was observed at least ten times. The CDR3 spells CSARDWASGRPYEQYF. The CDR3 DNA reads TGCAGTGCTAGAGATTGGGCTAGCGGGAGGCCATACGAGCAGTACTTC. This chain links TRBV20-1 with TRBJ2-7, with 11 bases aligning to TRBD2. The germline CDR1 and CDR2 sequences are DFQATT and SNEGSKA (reference sequence). J lost 4 bases, V lost 0 bases, and 8 bases had no gene match. The CDR3 contains 16 residues.

Many counts were recorded for this clonotype. V and J are TRBV7-2 and TRBJ2-7; 8 bases agree with TRBD2. The ends lost 7 bases at V and 5 bases at J; junction bases unmatched: 13. The CDR3 sequence is 15 residues long. The germline CDR1 and CDR2 sequences are SGHTA and FQGNSA. The CDR3 DNA is TGTGCCAGCATACCCAGGGGCGGGAGGTTTAACGAGCAGTACTTC. Its protein product is CASIPRGGRFNEQYF.

This clonotype was recorded at least ten times. The chain recombines TRBV29-1 with TRBJ1-1; the match to TRBD1 covers 9 bases. The germline CDR1 and CDR2 sequences are SQVTM and ANQGSEA. The V and J ends lost 6 bases and 11 bases, in that order; junction bases with no gene match: 10. The CDR3 runs to 12 residues. The CDR3 protein is CSVRQGGDQAFF. The CDR3, as DNA: TGCAGCGTCCGACAGGGGGGGGATCAGGCTTTCTTT.

V is TRBV12-3 or TRBV12-4 and J is TRBJ2-5; TRBD2 matches 11 bases. The CDR3 spans 16 residues. J gave up 5 bases and V 5 bases, and 10 bases lay outside the gene matches. CDR3 amino acids: CASSPTSGTDGETQYF. CDR3 bases: TGTGCCAGCAGTCCGACTAGCGGGACGGACGGGGAGACCCAGTACTTC.

This clonotype was seen repeatedly, ten times or more. The genes are TRBV20-1 and TRBJ2-7, with D maybe TRBD2 (5 bases). Germline V gene data show CDR1 as DFQATT and CDR2 as SNEGSKA (reference sequence). Between the trimmed V and J ends, which lost 6 bases and 2 bases, there was a span of 14 bases. This CDR3 has 13 residues. CDR3 sequence (DNA): TGCAGTGCCGGTGCGGGTGGCGCCTACGAGCAGTACTTC. Its translation is CSAGAGGAYEQYF.

This clonotype was seen a single time. A read error may explain this, as a much larger clone is one base away. The chain employs TRBV9 and TRBJ1-1, with D perhaps TRBD1 (6 bases). The germline gives CDR1 SGDLS, CDR2 YYNGEE. The length of the CDR3 is 13 residues. CDR3 region: CASSQEGGYEALF. The CDR3 DNA is TGTGCCAGCAGCCAAGAAGGGGGATATGAAGCTCTCTTT.

The V gene is TRBV29-1, the J gene TRBJ2-7, with 9 bases fitting TRBD1. This CDR3 has 14 amino acids. J gave up 6 bases and V 4 bases, and 10 bases lay outside the gene matches. Germline lookup yields CDR1 SQVTM and CDR2 ANQGSEA. CDR3 sequence reads: CSVGAAGQGREQYF. The CDR3 DNA is TGCAGCGTTGGGGCGGCGGGACAGGGTCGCGAGCAGTACTTC.

The CDR3 protein is CASSSHGAQPQYF. The CDR3 DNA follows: TGTGCCAGCAGTTCCCACGGGGCTCAGCCCCAGTACTTC. This sequence joins TRBV6-5 and TRBJ2-5; perhaps D is TRBD1 or TRBD2 (5 bases each). V was cut by 4 bases and J by 9 bases, with 15 bases left in between. The germline CDR1 and CDR2 sequences are MNHEY and SVGAGI. The CDR3 extends over 13 amino acids.

The rearrangement links TRBV7-6 to TRBJ1-2; weak D call: TRBD1 (5 bases). Between the trimmed V and J ends, which lost 1 base and 8 bases, there was a span of 8 bases. Germline V gene sequence: CDR1 SGHVS, CDR2 FNYEAQ. The CDR3 has 12 residues. The CDR3, as DNA: TGTGCCAGCAGCTTAGAGCCAGGGGGCTACACCTTC. This codes for CASSLEPGGYTF.

There are a few counts of this clonotype. This may be a read error: a much more frequent sequence differs by one nucleotide. The V and J genes are TRBV4-1 and TRBJ1-1; 11 bases agree with TRBD1. Germline lookup yields CDR1 MGHRA and CDR2 YSYEKL. The J segment lost 3 bases and the V segment lost 7 bases, leaving 4 bases of the junction unmatched. CDR3 size: 14 residues. CDR3 protein: CASNRDRGDTEAFF. The CDR3 DNA is TGCGCCAGCAACCGGGACAGGGGGGACACTGAAGCTTTCTTT.

The chain has TRBV7-9 and TRBJ1-2, with a weak D call TRBD1 (5 bases). Trimming took 5 bases from V and 8 from J, leaving 12 bases between them. The CDR3 contains 12 residues. Germline loops: CDR1 SEHNR, CDR2 FQNEAQ (reference sequence). CDR3 in amino acids: CASSGHGGGYTF. The CDR3 region has the DNA TGTGCCAGCAGCGGACATGGCGGCGGCTACACCTTC.

The sample holds many counts of this clonotype. The rearrangement uses TRBV20-1 and TRBJ2-2; D not certain. The germline V gene encodes CDR1 DFQATT and CDR2 SNEGSKA (reference sequence). V lost 3 bases and J 2 bases, leaving 7 bases between the germline ends. The CDR3 has 13 amino acids. In DNA, the CDR3 is TGCAGTGCTAGCCGAGTCAACACCGGGGAGCTGTTTTTT. Translation: CSASRVNTGELFF.

Turning to this clonotype: One junction end does not reproduce the germline sequence, and a read error may be involved. The V gene is TRBV7-4, the J gene TRBJ1-1; 9 bases are shared with TRBD1. Looked up from germline, CDR1 is SGHVT and CDR2 is SQSDAQ. The CDR3 covers 15 residues. This CDR3 is CASSLGNRGRTEAFF. CDR3 nucleotide sequence: TGCGCCAGCAGCTTAGGGAACAGGGGGCGCACTGAAGCTTTCTTT.

Many counts were recorded for this clonotype. This chain joins TRBV12-3 or TRBV12-4 and TRBJ2-7; 8 bases align to TRBD1. This CDR3 has 15 residues. Losses at the gene ends were 1 base for V and 5 bases for J; bases not matched to a gene: 7. The CDR3 loop reads CASSLDRTGIDEQYF. CDR3 DNA sequence: TGTGCCAGCAGTTTAGACAGGACAGGGATAGACGAGCAGTACTTC.

This chain joins TRBV5-1 and TRBJ1-2, with D tentatively TRBD1 (5 bases). CDR3 length: 14 residues. V shed 1 base and J shed 4 bases, with 11 bases lying between them. The germline gives CDR1 SGHRS, CDR2 YFSETQ. DNA of the CDR3: TGCGCCAGCAGCTTGTACCGGGACGCCTATGGCTACACCTTC. This gives the protein CASSLYRDAYGYTF.

This clonotype was seen repeatedly, ten times or more. The rearrangement uses TRBV12-3 or TRBV12-4 and TRBJ1-5; D perhaps matches TRBD1 (6 bases). The CDR3 length is 14 residues. V shed 5 bases and J shed 3 bases, with 11 bases lying between them. In nucleotides, the CDR3 is TGTGCCAGCAGTACCGGGACATACAATCAGCCCCAGCATTTT. It translates to CASSTGTYNQPQHF.

The count of this clonotype is one. This sequence joins TRBV13 and TRBJ1-6; 7 bases are a match to TRBD1. The V gene end was trimmed by 2 bases and the J gene end by 13 bases; junction bases not matched to a gene: 8. Germline loops: CDR1 PRHDT, CDR2 FYEKMQ (reference sequence). CDR3 length equals 14 residues. The CDR3 coding sequence is TGTGCCAGCAGCTTAAACCCACAGGGGTCTCCCCTCCACTTT. As protein: CASSLNPQGSPLHF.

The chain is built from TRBV6-5 and TRBJ1-2; 9 positions agree with TRBD1. The trim removed 7 bases at V and 2 bases at J, leaving 5 bases unmatched. Germline V gene lookup returns CDR1 MNHEY and CDR2 SVGAGI. The CDR3 is 14 residues long. The CDR3 bases are TGTGCCAGCACCCAGGACAGGGGAAACTATGGCTACACCTTC. Its protein is CASTQDRGNYGYTF.

This clonotype has at least ten counts. J is TRBJ1-1 and V is TRBV12-3 or TRBV12-4; TRBD1 matches at 9 bases. The V and J ends lost 6 bases and 4 bases, in that order; junction bases with no gene match: 3. This CDR3 has 13 residues. The CDR3 coding sequence is TGTGCCAGCAGCCCGGACAGGGGCACTGAAGCTTTCTTT. Translation: CASSPDRGTEAFF.

The chain links TRBV20-1 to TRBJ1-2; TRBD1 might be the D (5 bases). V gave up 3 bases and J gave up 4 bases, with 24 bases separating them. The length of the CDR3 is 17 residues. Looked up from germline, CDR1 is DFQATT and CDR2 is SNEGSKA (reference sequence). CDR3 DNA sequence: TGCAGTGCTAGGCTCATAGGACATCTCGGAGAGGGCTATGGCTACACCTTC. It encodes CSARLIGHLGEGYGYTF.

The chain links TRBV20-1 to TRBJ2-5; D call uncertain. The ends were cut back, 0 bases at V and 7 bases at J, with 6 bases in the middle. The CDR3 sequence is 11 residues long. CDR1 and CDR2 (germline): DFQATT, SNEGSKA (reference sequence). In DNA, the CDR3 is TGCAGTGCTAGAGATAGGGCGACCCAGTACTTC. Protein product: CSARDRATQYF.

This clonotype came up many times. J is TRBJ2-3 and V is TRBV9; the D call may be TRBD1 or TRBD2 (7 bases each). This CDR3 contains 16 residues. Trimming removed 3 bases from V and 4 bases from J, with 18 bases in between. Germline V CDR1 and CDR2: SGDLS, YYNGEE. The CDR3, as DNA: TGTGCCAGCAGCGAGGCCCCGACAGGGAGGGCAGATACGCAGTATTTT. Encoded protein: CASSEAPTGRADTQYF.

The V and J genes are TRBV5-1 and TRBJ2-5; D uncertain. Trimming removed 1 base at V and 5 bases at J, with 9 bases between. The CDR3 is 13 residues long. Germline values: CDR1 SGHRS, CDR2 YFSETQ. The chain's CDR3 is CASSLILGETQYF. The CDR3 DNA is TGCGCCAGCAGCTTGATCTTAGGGGAGACCCAGTACTTC.

The J gene is TRBJ1-1, the V gene TRBV7-4; D is possibly TRBD1 (5 bases). Germline values: CDR1 SGHVT, CDR2 SQSDAQ. The CDR3 is 14 residues long. V dropped 5 bases and J dropped 4 bases, with 14 bases sitting between them. The CDR3 reads CASSPRDASTEAFF. DNA for the CDR3: TGTGCCAGCAGCCCGAGGGACGCGAGCACTGAAGCTTTCTTT.